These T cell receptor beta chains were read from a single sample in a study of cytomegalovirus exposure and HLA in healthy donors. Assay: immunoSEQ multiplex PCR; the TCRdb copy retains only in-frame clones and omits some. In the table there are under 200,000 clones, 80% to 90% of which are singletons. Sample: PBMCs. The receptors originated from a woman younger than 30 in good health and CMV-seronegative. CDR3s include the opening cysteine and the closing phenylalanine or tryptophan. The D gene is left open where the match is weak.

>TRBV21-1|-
CASSKRQGLTYEQYF
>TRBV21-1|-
CATPIGGYNEQFF
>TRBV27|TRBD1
CASSLTGGSGQPQHF
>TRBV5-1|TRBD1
CASSLTFVTGAIALGAFF
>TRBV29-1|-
CSAGPGQFF
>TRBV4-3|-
CASSLQTTGASNEQFF
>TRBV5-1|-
CASSFSETDGYTF
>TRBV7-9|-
CASSPPAGAYTEAFF
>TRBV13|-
CASSQAWLAFF
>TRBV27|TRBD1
CASSLRQGGTEAFF
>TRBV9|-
CASSVDEVTSTDTQYF
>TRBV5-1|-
CASSLSPGNTIYF
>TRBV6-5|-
CASARGGAETQYF
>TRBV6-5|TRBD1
CASSRQGARHEQYF
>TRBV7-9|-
CASSLGGRSTYEQYF
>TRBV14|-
CASSQESGRISGNTIYF
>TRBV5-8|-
CASSFMTRTGLNYGYTF
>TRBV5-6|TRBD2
CASSWDWGTSQETQYF
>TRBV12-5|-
CASGPEGYNQPQHF
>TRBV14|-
CASSPFGGAGNTEAFF
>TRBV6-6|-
CASSYSRPRGDYEQYF
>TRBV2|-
CASTPGESAKNIQYF
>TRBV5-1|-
CASTRNRDEKLFF
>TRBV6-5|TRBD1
CASRGILRGQSGYTF
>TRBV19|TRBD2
CASRSTSGGYNEQFF
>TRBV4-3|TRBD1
CASSHRDRPSEQYF